These T cell receptor beta chains were read from a single sample in a study of cytomegalovirus exposure and HLA in healthy donors. Sequencing was performed with immunoSEQ multiplex PCR; in TCRdb, only in-frame clones are kept and a portion is missing. The sample lists some 90,000 clones, about 90% seen once, with 6% to 6.5% in the top ten. Source material: PBMCs. These receptor sequences come from a man aged 18 to 30 in good health and CMV-seropositive. Each CDR3 is given with its conserved first and last residue. The D gene is left open where the match is weak. Size is stated for part of the rows, as once, few or many counts, or as a class when the clone is expanded.

cdr3_aa: CASSTLAGSTDTQYF
cdr3_nt: TGTGCCAGTAGTACCCTAGCGGGGAGCACAGATACGCAGTATTTT
j_call: TRBJ2-3
d_call: TRBD2
v_call: TRBV19
clone_size: NA

cdr3_aa: CASSLSGRDNEQFF
cdr3_nt: TGTGCCAGCAGCCTTAGCGGGCGAGACAATGAGCAGTTCTTC
j_call: TRBJ2-1
d_call: TRBD2
v_call: TRBV6-5
clone_size: NA

cdr3_aa: CASSLELAGEQFF
cdr3_nt: TGTGCCAGCAGCTTAGAATTGGCGGGAGAGCAGTTCTTC
j_call: TRBJ2-1
d_call: NA
v_call: TRBV7-9
clone_size: NA

cdr3_aa: CASSPGLAGQETQYF
cdr3_nt: TGTGCCAGCTCACCAGGACTAGCGGGACAAGAGACCCAGTACTTC
j_call: TRBJ2-5
d_call: TRBD2
v_call: TRBV18
clone_size: few

cdr3_aa: CASSASWTSGDEQYF
cdr3_nt: TGTGCCAGCAGTGCTTCTTGGACTAGCGGGGACGAGCAGTACTTC
j_call: TRBJ2-7
d_call: TRBD2
v_call: TRBV6-1
clone_size: NA

cdr3_aa: CASSVVSRDEQFF
cdr3_nt: TGTGCCAGCAGCGTAGTTAGCCGCGATGAGCAGTTCTTC
j_call: TRBJ2-1
d_call: NA
v_call: TRBV9
clone_size: NA

cdr3_aa: CASSIKGNNEQFF
cdr3_nt: TGTGCCAGTAGTATAAAGGGGAACAATGAGCAGTTCTTC
j_call: TRBJ2-1
d_call: NA
v_call: TRBV19
clone_size: NA

cdr3_aa: CASREQGGRHNEQFF
cdr3_nt: TGTGCCAGCAGGGAGCAGGGAGGGCGGCACAATGAGCAGTTCTTC
j_call: TRBJ2-1
d_call: TRBD2
v_call: TRBV6-4
clone_size: NA

cdr3_aa: CASSSGWSVTEAFF
cdr3_nt: TGTGCCAGCAGTTCCGGGTGGAGTGTGACTGAAGCTTTCTTT
j_call: TRBJ1-1
d_call: NA
v_call: TRBV28
clone_size: NA

cdr3_aa: CASSSTGVNTGELFF
cdr3_nt: TGTGCCAGCAGCTCCACAGGGGTGAACACCGGGGAGCTGTTTTTT
j_call: TRBJ2-2
d_call: TRBD1
v_call: TRBV7-9
clone_size: NA

cdr3_aa: CASSPSGSRDEQFF
cdr3_nt: TGTGCCAGCAGCCCTAGCGGGAGCCGGGATGAGCAGTTCTTC
j_call: TRBJ2-1
d_call: TRBD2
v_call: TRBV7-7
clone_size: once

cdr3_aa: CASSQYRQAPSYF
cdr3_nt: TGCGCCAGCAGCCAGTATCGACAGGCTCCCAGCTACTTC
j_call: TRBJ2-7
d_call: NA
v_call: TRBV4-3
clone_size: NA

cdr3_aa: CASSLNFGGVGYNEQFF
cdr3_nt: TGTGCCAGCAGCTTAAACTTCGGGGGAGTAGGCTACAATGAGCAGTTCTTC
j_call: TRBJ2-1
d_call: NA
v_call: TRBV11-2
clone_size: NA

cdr3_aa: CASSWSWGTTDTQYF
cdr3_nt: TGTGCCAGCAGTTGGAGTTGGGGGACTACAGATACGCAGTATTTT
j_call: TRBJ2-3
d_call: NA
v_call: TRBV27
clone_size: NA

cdr3_aa: CASTQNTEAFF
cdr3_nt: TGTGCCAGCACCCAGAACACTGAAGCTTTCTTT
j_call: TRBJ1-1
d_call: NA
v_call: TRBV28
clone_size: NA

cdr3_aa: CASSLPGQGSTGELFF
cdr3_nt: TGTGCCAGCAGCTTACCAGGACAGGGGAGCACCGGGGAGCTGTTTTTT
j_call: TRBJ2-2
d_call: TRBD1
v_call: TRBV7-6
clone_size: NA

cdr3_aa: CASSPRSITGELFF
cdr3_nt: TGTGCCAGCAGCCCCCGGAGTATCACCGGGGAGCTGTTTTTT
j_call: TRBJ2-2
d_call: NA
v_call: TRBV6-1
clone_size: NA

cdr3_aa: CASSYTRAGGGYTF
cdr3_nt: TGTGCCAGCAGTTACACCAGGGCCGGGGGAGGCTACACCTTC
j_call: TRBJ1-2
d_call: NA
v_call: TRBV6-5
clone_size: NA

cdr3_aa: CASSGGTPGIGELFF
cdr3_nt: TGTGCCAGCAGCGGTGGGACACCGGGGATTGGGGAGCTGTTTTTT
j_call: TRBJ2-2
d_call: NA
v_call: TRBV2
clone_size: once

cdr3_aa: CASSQDSPTQGRELFF
cdr3_nt: TGCGCCAGCAGCCAAGATAGTCCAACCCAGGGCCGGGAGCTGTTTTTT
j_call: TRBJ2-2
d_call: NA
v_call: TRBV4-3
clone_size: NA

cdr3_aa: CASSSSGGAYNEQFF
cdr3_nt: TGTGCCAGCAGCTCCTCAGGGGGTGCTTACAATGAGCAGTTCTTC
j_call: TRBJ2-1
d_call: TRBD1
v_call: TRBV7-3
clone_size: NA

cdr3_aa: CASSPQGVAEKLFF
cdr3_nt: TGTGCCAGCTCACCACAGGGGGTTGCCGAAAAACTGTTTTTT
j_call: TRBJ1-4
d_call: NA
v_call: TRBV18
clone_size: NA

cdr3_aa: CASSTPYEKLFF
cdr3_nt: TGTGCCAGTAGTACCCCTTATGAAAAACTGTTTTTT
j_call: TRBJ1-4
d_call: NA
v_call: TRBV19
clone_size: NA

cdr3_aa: CASSPRTGAQKTQYF
cdr3_nt: TGTGCCAGCAGTCCTAGGACAGGGGCGCAAAAGACCCAGTACTTC
j_call: TRBJ2-5
d_call: TRBD1
v_call: TRBV2
clone_size: NA

cdr3_aa: CASSQDQGVWGNTIYF
cdr3_nt: TGCGCCAGCAGCCAAGATCAAGGGGTATGGGGAAACACCATATATTTT
j_call: TRBJ1-3
d_call: NA
v_call: TRBV4-3
clone_size: NA

cdr3_aa: CASSPLASNYEQYF
cdr3_nt: TGTGCCAGCAGCCCCCTAGCGAGTAACTACGAGCAGTACTTC
j_call: TRBJ2-7
d_call: NA
v_call: TRBV6-5
clone_size: NA

cdr3_aa: CASSLQGDYGYTF
cdr3_nt: TGCGCCAGCAGCTTGCAGGGTGACTATGGCTACACCTTC
j_call: TRBJ1-2
d_call: NA
v_call: TRBV5-1
clone_size: NA

cdr3_aa: CASSLVVESEKLFF
cdr3_nt: TGTGCCAGCAGCTTAGTAGTAGAGTCTGAAAAACTGTTTTTT
j_call: TRBJ1-4
d_call: NA
v_call: TRBV7-2
clone_size: NA

cdr3_aa: CASSLERLAGGSYNEQFF
cdr3_nt: TGTGCCAGCAGCTTAGAACGACTAGCGGGAGGATCCTACAATGAGCAGTTCTTC
j_call: TRBJ2-1
d_call: TRBD2
v_call: TRBV13
clone_size: NA

cdr3_aa: CASSQYGLGTYEQYF
cdr3_nt: TGTGCCAGTAGCCAATATGGACTAGGGACCTACGAGCAGTACTTC
j_call: TRBJ2-7
d_call: TRBD2
v_call: TRBV19
clone_size: NA

cdr3_aa: CASSTMHSSYNEQFF
cdr3_nt: TGTGCCAGCAGTACCATGCATAGCTCCTACAATGAGCAGTTCTTC
j_call: TRBJ2-1
d_call: NA
v_call: TRBV27
clone_size: NA

cdr3_aa: CASSLLSSGGTGELFF
cdr3_nt: TGTGCCAGCAGTTTACTTTCGTCAGGGGGGACCGGGGAGCTGTTTTTT
j_call: TRBJ2-2
d_call: NA
v_call: TRBV28
clone_size: NA

cdr3_aa: CASSLGGSGVPTDTQYF
cdr3_nt: TGTGCCAGCAGCTTAGGGGGTTCGGGAGTGCCCACAGATACGCAGTATTTT
j_call: TRBJ2-3
d_call: NA
v_call: TRBV11-2
clone_size: NA

cdr3_aa: CASSPRGENSPLHF
cdr3_nt: TGTGCCAGCTCACCACGGGGAGAAAATTCACCCCTCCACTTT
j_call: TRBJ1-6
d_call: NA
v_call: TRBV18
clone_size: NA

cdr3_aa: CASSLGLAGGGGEQFF
cdr3_nt: TGCGCCAGCAGCTTGGGACTAGCGGGAGGAGGCGGCGAGCAGTTCTTC
j_call: TRBJ2-1
d_call: TRBD2
v_call: TRBV5-1
clone_size: NA

cdr3_aa: CASSTTADSREAFF
cdr3_nt: TGTGCCAGCAGCACCACCGCGGACAGCCGTGAAGCTTTCTTT
j_call: TRBJ1-1
d_call: NA
v_call: TRBV7-9
clone_size: NA

cdr3_aa: CASSKWTDATDTQYF
cdr3_nt: TGTGCCAGCTCAAAATGGACAGACGCCACAGATACGCAGTATTTT
j_call: TRBJ2-3
d_call: NA
v_call: TRBV6-1
clone_size: NA

cdr3_aa: CAIRPGLAGLGTQYF
cdr3_nt: TGTGCCATCAGGCCGGGACTAGCGGGATTAGGGACGCAGTATTTT
j_call: TRBJ2-3
d_call: TRBD2
v_call: TRBV10-3
clone_size: NA

cdr3_aa: CASSARTSGSVEQFF
cdr3_nt: TGTGCCAGCAGCGCCCGGACTAGCGGGAGTGTTGAGCAGTTCTTC
j_call: TRBJ2-1
d_call: TRBD2
v_call: TRBV9
clone_size: once

cdr3_aa: CASSVGVSGGNEQFF
cdr3_nt: TGTGCCAGCAGCGTAGGGGTTAGCGGGGGGAATGAGCAGTTCTTC
j_call: TRBJ2-1
d_call: TRBD2
v_call: TRBV9
clone_size: NA

cdr3_aa: CASSIGTGGNQPQHF
cdr3_nt: TGTGCCAGTAGTATCGGGACAGGGGGCAATCAGCCCCAGCATTTT
j_call: TRBJ1-5
d_call: TRBD1
v_call: TRBV19
clone_size: NA

cdr3_aa: CASSLESASGVDEQFF
cdr3_nt: TGTGCCAGCAGCTTAGAGTCGGCTAGCGGGGTCGATGAGCAGTTCTTC
j_call: TRBJ2-1
d_call: TRBD2
v_call: TRBV11-2
clone_size: NA

cdr3_aa: CATTLAGGTQETQYF
cdr3_nt: TGTGCCACCACGCTAGCGGGGGGGACCCAAGAGACCCAGTACTTC
j_call: TRBJ2-5
d_call: TRBD2
v_call: TRBV10-3
clone_size: few

cdr3_aa: CASRGTSGTDTQYF
cdr3_nt: TGTGCCAGCAGGGGGACTAGCGGGACAGATACGCAGTATTTT
j_call: TRBJ2-3
d_call: TRBD2
v_call: TRBV27
clone_size: NA

cdr3_aa: CASSPRTSGRRGGELFF
cdr3_nt: TGTGCCAGCAGTCCTCGGACTAGCGGGAGAAGAGGCGGGGAGCTGTTTTTT
j_call: TRBJ2-2
d_call: TRBD2
v_call: TRBV28
clone_size: NA

cdr3_aa: CASSLSGSGEQYF
cdr3_nt: TGTGCCAGCAGTTTATCGGGAAGCGGCGAGCAGTACTTC
j_call: TRBJ2-7
d_call: NA
v_call: TRBV27
clone_size: once

cdr3_aa: CASSLVVLLNEQFF
cdr3_nt: TGTGCCAGCAGCTTAGTAGTCCTCTTGAATGAGCAGTTCTTC
j_call: TRBJ2-1
d_call: NA
v_call: TRBV11-2
clone_size: NA

cdr3_aa: CASSQDRGYGYTF
cdr3_nt: TGTGCCAGCAGCCAGGACAGGGGCTATGGCTACACCTTC
j_call: TRBJ1-2
d_call: TRBD1
v_call: TRBV11-3
clone_size: NA

cdr3_aa: CASSQDFQGLTYEQYF
cdr3_nt: TGCGCCAGCAGCCAAGATTTCCAGGGCCTAACCTACGAGCAGTACTTC
j_call: TRBJ2-7
d_call: NA
v_call: TRBV4-1
clone_size: NA

cdr3_aa: CASMRQGFNTEAFF
cdr3_nt: TGTGCCAGCATGCGGCAGGGCTTTAACACTGAAGCTTTCTTT
j_call: TRBJ1-1
d_call: NA
v_call: TRBV13
clone_size: once

cdr3_aa: CSVGQANNEKLFF
cdr3_nt: TGCAGCGTGGGACAGGCGAATAATGAAAAACTGTTTTTT
j_call: TRBJ1-4
d_call: TRBD1
v_call: TRBV29-1
clone_size: once

cdr3_aa: CASSIMAKRLAGTHEQYF
cdr3_nt: TGTGCCAGTAGTATCATGGCCAAGAGACTAGCGGGAACCCACGAGCAGTACTTC
j_call: TRBJ2-7
d_call: TRBD2
v_call: TRBV19
clone_size: NA

cdr3_aa: CASSVDRGDYGYTF
cdr3_nt: TGTGCCAGCAGCGTAGACCGGGGAGACTATGGCTACACCTTC
j_call: TRBJ1-2
d_call: NA
v_call: TRBV9
clone_size: few

cdr3_aa: CASSLGTGPTVKYF
cdr3_nt: TGTGCCAGCAGCTTGGGGACAGGGCCCACCGTCAAGTATTTT
j_call: TRBJ2-3
d_call: TRBD1
v_call: TRBV7-6
clone_size: NA

cdr3_aa: CASSSPTGGTETQYF
cdr3_nt: TGTGCCAGCAGTTCCCCGACAGGGGGTACAGAGACCCAGTACTTC
j_call: TRBJ2-5
d_call: TRBD1
v_call: TRBV6-5
clone_size: NA

cdr3_aa: CSASTGMEQYF
cdr3_nt: TGCAGTGCTAGCACCGGTATGGAGCAGTACTTC
j_call: TRBJ2-7
d_call: NA
v_call: TRBV20-1
clone_size: NA

cdr3_aa: CASSLLAGVLETQYF
cdr3_nt: TGTGCCAGCAGTTTACTAGCGGGAGTCTTGGAGACCCAGTACTTC
j_call: TRBJ2-5
d_call: TRBD2
v_call: TRBV27
clone_size: NA

cdr3_aa: CASRSPGRGTGELFF
cdr3_nt: TGCGCCAGCAGGTCTCCCGGAAGGGGAACCGGGGAGCTGTTTTTT
j_call: TRBJ2-2
d_call: NA
v_call: TRBV5-1
clone_size: NA